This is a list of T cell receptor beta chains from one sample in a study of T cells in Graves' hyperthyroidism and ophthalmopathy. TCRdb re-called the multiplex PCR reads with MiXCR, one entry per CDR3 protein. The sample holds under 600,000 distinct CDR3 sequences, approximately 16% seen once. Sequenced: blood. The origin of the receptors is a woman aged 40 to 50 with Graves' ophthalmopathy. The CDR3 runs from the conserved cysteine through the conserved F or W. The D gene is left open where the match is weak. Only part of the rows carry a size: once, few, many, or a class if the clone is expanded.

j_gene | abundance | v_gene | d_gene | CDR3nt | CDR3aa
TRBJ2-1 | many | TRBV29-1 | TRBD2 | TGCAGCGTTGAAGGGAAAGGGCGGGAGGGCCTAGATGAGCAGTTCTTC | CSVEGKGREGLDEQFF
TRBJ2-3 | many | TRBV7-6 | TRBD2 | TGTGCCAGCAGCTTAGGAGCGGGGAGCTACACAGATACGCAGTATTTT | CASSLGAGSYTDTQYF
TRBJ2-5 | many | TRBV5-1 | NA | TGCGCCAGCAGCTTGACCGGGGGCTGGGAGACCCAGTACTTC | CASSLTGGWETQYF
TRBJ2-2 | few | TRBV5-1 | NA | TGCGCCAGCAGCTTGGATTGGGTCCTGACCGGGGAGCTGTTTTTT | CASSLDWVLTGELFF
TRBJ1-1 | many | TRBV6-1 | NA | TGTGCCAGCAGCATCTGGGAGAACACTGAAGCTTTCTTT | CASSIWENTEAFF
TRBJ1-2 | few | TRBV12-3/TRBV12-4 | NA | TGTGCCAGCAGCTATACCGAGCAAGGGTTGCCCGGAAACACCTTC | CASSYTEQGLPGNTF
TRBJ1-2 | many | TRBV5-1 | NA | TGCGCCAGCAGCTTGGAAGGGGGAAGAGGCTACACCTTC | CASSLEGGRGYTF
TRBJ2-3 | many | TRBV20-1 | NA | TGCAGTGCTAGAGATTCGCCCTCAGACTCTGTTACGCAGTATTTT | CSARDSPSDSVTQYF
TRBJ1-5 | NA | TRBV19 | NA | TGTGCCAGTACCGTCCCCTATAGCAATCAGCCCCAGCATTTT | CASTVPYSNQPQHF
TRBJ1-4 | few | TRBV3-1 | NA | TGTGCCAGCAGCCAAGCGGGACCTAATGAAAAACTGTTTTTT | CASSQAGPNEKLFF
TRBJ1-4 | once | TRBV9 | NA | TGTGCCAGCAGCGTAGGCCAGATTAATGAAAAACTGTTTTTT | CASSVGQINEKLFF
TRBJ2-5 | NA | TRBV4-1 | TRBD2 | TGCGCCAGCAGCCCCCCTAGCGGGGGCCGGGAGGAGACCCAGTACTTC | CASSPPSGGREETQYF
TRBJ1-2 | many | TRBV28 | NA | TGTGCCAGCAGCCGGCAGGAGAATAACTATGGCTACACCTTC | CASSRQENNYGYTF
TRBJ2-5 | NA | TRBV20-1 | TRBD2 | TGCAGGGCGGGGGAGCGGGAGGGCCCGGAGACCCAGTACTTC | CRAGEREGPETQYF
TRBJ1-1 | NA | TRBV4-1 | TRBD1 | TGCGCCAGCAGCCACACGACAGGGGTGAACACTGAAGCTTTCTTT | CASSHTTGVNTEAFF
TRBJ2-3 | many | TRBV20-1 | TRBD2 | TGCAGTGCTCCGGCTAGCGGGAGTCCAGATACGCAGTATTTT | CSAPASGSPDTQYF
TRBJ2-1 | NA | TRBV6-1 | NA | TGTGCCAGCAAGGGAGGAGAGGGGGTGGGGAATGAGCAGTTCTTC | CASKGGEGVGNEQFF
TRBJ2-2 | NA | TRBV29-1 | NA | TGCAGCGTTGCGGTTGGCGGGGTTAACACCGGGGAGCTGTTTTTT | CSVAVGGVNTGELFF
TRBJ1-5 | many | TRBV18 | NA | TGTGCCAGCTCAATCGGACTTGGTCAGCCCCAGCATTTT | CASSIGLGQPQHF
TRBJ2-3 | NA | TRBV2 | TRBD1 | TGTGCCAGCAGCCCGGGCAGGGGGCAGGGAGATACGCAGTATTTT | CASSPGRGQGDTQYF
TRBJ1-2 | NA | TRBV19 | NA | TGTGCCAGTAGTATCAGGGGACGACAGGAATTTAACTATGGCTACACCTTC | CASSIRGRQEFNYGYTF
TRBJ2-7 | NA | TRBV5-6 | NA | TGTGCCAGCAGCTTGAATGGCCATGAACCTCCCGAGCAGTACTTC | CASSLNGHEPPEQYF
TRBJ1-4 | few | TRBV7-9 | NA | TGTGCCAGCAGCACGGGGGCCCTAACTAATGAAAAACTGTTTTTT | CASSTGALTNEKLFF
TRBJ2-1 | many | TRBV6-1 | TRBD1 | TGTGCCAGCAGTGAAATTGGGACAGGAAATGAGCAGTTCTTC | CASSEIGTGNEQFF
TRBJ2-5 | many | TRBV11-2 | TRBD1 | TGTGCCAGCAGCTCGGACAGGGTGGAGACCCAGTACTTC | CASSSDRVETQYF
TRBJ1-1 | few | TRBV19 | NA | TGTGCCAGTAGTATCAAGAGGGTCGGGTACACTGAAGCTTTCTTT | CASSIKRVGYTEAFF
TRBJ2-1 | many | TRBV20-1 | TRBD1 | TGCAGTGCTAGGGGACAGGGGGCACGGGAGCAGTTCTTC | CSARGQGAREQFF
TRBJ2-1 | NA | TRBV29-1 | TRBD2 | TGCAGCGTTGAAAACCTAGCGGGGGGCAACAATGAGCAGTTCTTC | CSVENLAGGNNEQFF
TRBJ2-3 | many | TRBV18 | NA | TGTGCCAGCTCACCGTCGGCAGGAGCAGATACGCAGTATTTT | CASSPSAGADTQYF
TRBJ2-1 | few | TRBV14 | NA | TGTGCCAGCAGCCAGTGGGACATCAACCAGGATGAGCAGTTCTTC | CASSQWDINQDEQFF
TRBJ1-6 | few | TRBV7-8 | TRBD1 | TGTGCCAGCACCCCCAGGACAGGGCGTTTTACCAATTCACCCCTCCACTTT | CASTPRTGRFTNSPLHF
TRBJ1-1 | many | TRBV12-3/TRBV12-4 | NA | TGTGCCAGCAGTTCGGCCAGGCACGCTGAAGCTTTCTTT | CASSSARHAEAFF
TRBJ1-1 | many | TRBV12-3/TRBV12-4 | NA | TGTGCCAGCAGTAAGACGGATGTGGACACTGAAGCTTTCTTT | CASSKTDVDTEAFF
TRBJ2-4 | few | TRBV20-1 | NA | TGCAGTGCTAGAGAAGCCGCACCAACAGAGGCCAAAAACATTCAGTACTTC | CSAREAAPTEAKNIQYF
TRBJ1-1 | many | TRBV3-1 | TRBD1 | TGTGCCAGCAGCCCCACAGGGGTGAACACTGAAGCTTTCTTT | CASSPTGVNTEAFF
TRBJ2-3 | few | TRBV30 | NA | TGTGCCTGGGGGGAGCGGGCAGATACGCAGTATTTT | CAWGERADTQYF
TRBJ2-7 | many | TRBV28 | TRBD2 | TGTGCCAGCAGTTTGTACGGGACTAGCGGCTCCTACGAGCAGTACTTC | CASSLYGTSGSYEQYF
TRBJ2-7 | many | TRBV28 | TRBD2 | TGTGCCACGAAAAAGCGGGGAAGCTCCTACGAGCAGTACTTC | CATKKRGSSYEQYF
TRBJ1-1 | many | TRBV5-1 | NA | TGCGCCAGCAGCGTACATGAGCTAAACACTGAAGCTTTCTTT | CASSVHELNTEAFF
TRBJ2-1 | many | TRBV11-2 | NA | TGTGCCAGCACCCAGACGGCCCCAACCCCTTACAATGAGCAGTTCTTC | CASTQTAPTPYNEQFF
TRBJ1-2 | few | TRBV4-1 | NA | TGCGCCAGCAGCAAAGACGGGAAGACTAATGGCTACACCTTC | CASSKDGKTNGYTF
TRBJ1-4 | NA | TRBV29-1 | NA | TGCAGCGTGAAGGACAGAAATAATGAAAAACTGTTTTTT | CSVKDRNNEKLFF
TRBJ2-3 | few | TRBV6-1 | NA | TGTGCCAGCAGACTTGGGGGGAGCACAGATACGCAGTATTTT | CASRLGGSTDTQYF
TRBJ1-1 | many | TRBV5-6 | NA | TGTGCCAGCAGCTTGGAACAGATTTCCGAAGCTTTCTTT | CASSLEQISEAFF
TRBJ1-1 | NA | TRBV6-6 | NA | TGTGCCAGCAGTTACACAACGTTACAGGGAGGGAAGGGACAAAACACTGAAGCTTTCTTT | CASSYTTLQGGKGQNTEAFF
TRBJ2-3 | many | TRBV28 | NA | TGTGCCAGCAGTCCCGGACCTGGCACAGATACGCAGTATTTT | CASSPGPGTDTQYF
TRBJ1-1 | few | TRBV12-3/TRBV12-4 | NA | TGTGCCAGCAGTTTGGGACAATGGGTAGCTTTCTTT | CASSLGQWVAFF